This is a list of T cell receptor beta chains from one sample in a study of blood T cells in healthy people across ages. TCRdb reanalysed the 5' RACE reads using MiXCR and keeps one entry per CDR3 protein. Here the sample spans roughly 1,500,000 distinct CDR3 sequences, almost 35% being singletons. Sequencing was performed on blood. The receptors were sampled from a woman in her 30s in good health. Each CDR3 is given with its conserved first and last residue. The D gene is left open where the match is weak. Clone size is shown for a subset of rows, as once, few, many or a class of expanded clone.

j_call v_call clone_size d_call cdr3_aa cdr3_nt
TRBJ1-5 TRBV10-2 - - CASSNGVGQPQHF TGCGCCAGCAGCAATGGAGTAGGGCAGCCCCAGCATTTT
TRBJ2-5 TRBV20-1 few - CSARWRGLAANQETQYF TGCAGTGCTAGATGGAGGGGTTTAGCGGCGAACCAAGAGACCCAGTACTTC
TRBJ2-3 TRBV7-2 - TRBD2 CASSLLLAGDGTQYF TGTGCCAGCAGCTTGCTACTAGCGGGAGATGGTACGCAGTATTTT
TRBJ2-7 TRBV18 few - CASSPLADYEQYF TGTGCCAGCTCACCATTGGCAGACTACGAGCAGTACTTC
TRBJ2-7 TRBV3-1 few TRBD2 CASSSGGWREDRSYEQYF TGTGCCAGCAGCTCCGGAGGATGGCGGGAGGACCGATCCTACGAGCAGTACTTC
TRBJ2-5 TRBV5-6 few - CASSPTRGSGETQYF TGTGCCAGCAGCCCCACGCGGGGCAGTGGGGAGACCCAGTACTTC
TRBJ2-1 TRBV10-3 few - CAISEGKGMQFF TGTGCCATCAGTGAGGGTAAGGGGATGCAGTTCTTC
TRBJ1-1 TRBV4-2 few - CASSPLRQDPEAFF TGTGCCAGCAGCCCCCTGCGACAGGACCCTGAAGCTTTCTTT
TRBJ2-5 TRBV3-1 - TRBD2 CASSHLSGGGALETQYF TGTGCCAGCAGCCACCTCTCGGGCGGGGGGGCGTTGGAGACCCAGTACTTC
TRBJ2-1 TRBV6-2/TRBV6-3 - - CASIPPRAPHPGEINEQFF TGTGCCAGCATACCCCCGCGGGCCCCTCACCCCGGGGAAATAAATGAGCAGTTCTTC